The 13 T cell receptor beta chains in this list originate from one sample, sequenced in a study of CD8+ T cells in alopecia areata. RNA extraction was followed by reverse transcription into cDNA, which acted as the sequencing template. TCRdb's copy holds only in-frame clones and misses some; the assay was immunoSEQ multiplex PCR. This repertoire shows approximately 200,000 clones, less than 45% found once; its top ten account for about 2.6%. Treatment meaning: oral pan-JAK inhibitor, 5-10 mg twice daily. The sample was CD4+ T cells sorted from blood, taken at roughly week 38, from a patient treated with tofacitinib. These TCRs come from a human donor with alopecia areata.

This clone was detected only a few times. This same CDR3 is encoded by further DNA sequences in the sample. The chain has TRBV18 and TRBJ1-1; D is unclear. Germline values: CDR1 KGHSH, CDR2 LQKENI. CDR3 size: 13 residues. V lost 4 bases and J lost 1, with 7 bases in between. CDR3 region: CASSRQGNTEAFF. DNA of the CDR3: TGTGCCAGCTCACGACAAGGGAACACTGAAGCTTTCTTT.

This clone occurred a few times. The chain's CDR3 is CASSRGLAGVDFRELFF. CDR3 sequence (DNA): TGCGCCAGCAGCCGCGGACTAGCGGGAGTGGATTTCCGGGAGCTGTTTTTT. The rearrangement links TRBV4-1 to TRBJ2-2; the match to TRBD2 covers 13 bases. Germline V CDR1 and CDR2: MGHRA, YSYEKL. V was clipped by 4 bases and J by 9 bases; unmatched bases: 11. The CDR3 runs to 17 residues.

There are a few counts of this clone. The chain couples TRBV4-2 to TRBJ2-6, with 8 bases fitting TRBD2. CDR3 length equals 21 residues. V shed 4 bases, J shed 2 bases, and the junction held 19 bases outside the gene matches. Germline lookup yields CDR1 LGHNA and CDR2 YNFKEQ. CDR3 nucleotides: TGTGCCAGCAGCCTATCCCCAGCGGGAGTGTTAACCCAAACTGGGGCCAACGTCCTGACTTTC. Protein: CASSLSPAGVLTQTGANVLTF.

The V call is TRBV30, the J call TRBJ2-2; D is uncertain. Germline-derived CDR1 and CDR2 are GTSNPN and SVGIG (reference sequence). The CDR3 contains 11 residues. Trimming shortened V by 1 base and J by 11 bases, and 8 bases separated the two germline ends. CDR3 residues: CAWSGVSELFF. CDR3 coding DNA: TGTGCCTGGAGTGGAGTGAGTGAGCTGTTTTTT.

The CDR3 reads CASSWDRRTYEQYF. CDR3 bases: TGTGCCAGCAGCTGGGACAGGAGGACCTACGAGCAGTACTTC. The J gene is TRBJ2-7, the V gene TRBV7-9; TRBD1 matches at 8 bases. This CDR3 region has 14 residues. The V gene end was trimmed by 4 bases and the J gene end by 2 bases; junction bases not matched to a gene: 4. Germline CDR1 SEHNR, CDR2 FQNEAQ (reference sequence). The full variable domain, rest sourced from reference TRBV7-9 and TRBJ2-7, is DTGVSQNPRHKITKRGQNVTFRCDPISEHNRLYWYRQTLGQGPEFLTYFQNEAQLEKSRLLSDRFSAERPKGSFSTLEIQRTEQGDSAMYLCASSWDRRTYEQYFGPGTRLTVT.

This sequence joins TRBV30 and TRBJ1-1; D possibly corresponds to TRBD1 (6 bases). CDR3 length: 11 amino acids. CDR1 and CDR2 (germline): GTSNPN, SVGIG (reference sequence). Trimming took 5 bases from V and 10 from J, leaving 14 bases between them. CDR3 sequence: CAWLGQFGAFF. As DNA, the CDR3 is TGTGCCTGGCTTGGACAGTTTGGAGCTTTCTTT.

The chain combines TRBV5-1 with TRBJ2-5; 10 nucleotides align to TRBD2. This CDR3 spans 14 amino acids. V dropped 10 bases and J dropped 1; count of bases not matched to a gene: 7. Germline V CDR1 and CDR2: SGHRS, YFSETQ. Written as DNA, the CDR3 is TGCGCCTGCGGGAGCGGGAGGGCCCAAGAGACCCAGTACTTC. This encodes CACGSGRAQETQYF.

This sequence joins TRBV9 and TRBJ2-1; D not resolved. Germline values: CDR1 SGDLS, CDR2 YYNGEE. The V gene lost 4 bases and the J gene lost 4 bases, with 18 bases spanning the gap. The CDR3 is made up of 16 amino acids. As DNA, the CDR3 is TGTGCCAGCAGCCCCCCCTCCCTGACTTTGTACAATGAGCAGTTCTTC. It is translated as CASSPPSLTLYNEQFF.

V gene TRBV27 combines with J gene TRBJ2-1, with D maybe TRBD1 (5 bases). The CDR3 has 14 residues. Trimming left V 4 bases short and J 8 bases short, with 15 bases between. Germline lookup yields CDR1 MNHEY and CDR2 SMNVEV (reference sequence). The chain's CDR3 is CASSWSRGVDEQFF. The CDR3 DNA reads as TGTGCCAGCAGTTGGTCTAGGGGTGTGGATGAGCAGTTCTTC.

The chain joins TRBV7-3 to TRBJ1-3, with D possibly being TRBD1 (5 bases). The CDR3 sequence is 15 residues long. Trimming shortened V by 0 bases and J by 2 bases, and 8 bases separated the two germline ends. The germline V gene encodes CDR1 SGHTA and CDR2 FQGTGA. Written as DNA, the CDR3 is TGTGCCAGCAGCTTAACGCCAGGGACTGGAAACACCATATATTTT. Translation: CASSLTPGTGNTIYF.

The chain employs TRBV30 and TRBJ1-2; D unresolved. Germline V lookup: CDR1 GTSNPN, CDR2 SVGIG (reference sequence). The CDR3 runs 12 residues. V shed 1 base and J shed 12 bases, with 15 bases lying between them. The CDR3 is CAWSERRAGNTF. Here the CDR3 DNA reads TGTGCCTGGAGTGAGAGAAGGGCCGGTAACACCTTC.

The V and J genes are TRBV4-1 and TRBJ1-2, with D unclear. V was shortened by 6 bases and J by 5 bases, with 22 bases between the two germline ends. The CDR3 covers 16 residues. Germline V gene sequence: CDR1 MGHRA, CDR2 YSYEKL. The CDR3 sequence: CASRGLHIGSGYGYTF. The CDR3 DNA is TGCGCCAGCAGAGGGTTGCACATAGGGTCTGGTTATGGCTACACCTTC.

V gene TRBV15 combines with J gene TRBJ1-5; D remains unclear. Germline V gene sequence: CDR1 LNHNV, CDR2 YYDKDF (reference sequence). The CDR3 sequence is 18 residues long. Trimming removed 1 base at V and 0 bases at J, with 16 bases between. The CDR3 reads CATSRGPPGGYSNQPQHF. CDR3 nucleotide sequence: TGTGCCACCAGCAGAGGTCCGCCAGGCGGATATAGCAATCAGCCCCAGCATTTT.